This T cell receptor beta chain was sequenced during a study of early stage breast cancer tumors. Sequencing used immunoSEQ multiplex PCR; TCRdb keeps in-frame clones, though not all of them. This table holds 51,000 or so clones, about 83% found once. The CDR3 loop spans 22 amino acids. The V and J ends lost 0 bases and 0 bases respectively, with 30 bases between them. CDR1 SGHDN and CDR2 FVKESK come from the germline V gene. Note on this clone: Its antigen is unknown.

General study points: Tumors had around 2.5-fold higher T cell density than normal breast.

The chain links TRBV14 to TRBJ2-7; D gene uncertain. The receptor was derived from a person between 50 and 60 years old with breast cancer. The sample was blood. The CDR3 DNA sequence: TGTGCCAGCAGCCAAGACCACCTCTCAGATTGGGGTTTTGGAATCCCCTCCTACGAGCAGTACTTC. Translation gives CASSQDHLSDWGFGIPSYEQYF.